This TCR beta chain was recovered during a study of blood T cells in healthy people across ages. Primed by a sample-barcoded 5' primer and a J-beta primer mix, a second PCR proceeded for about 6 to 11 cycles. Each CDR3 protein is one row after TCRdb ran MiXCR on the 5' RACE reads. The sample shows around 900,000 distinct CDR3 sequences, around 30% of them seen only once. This CDR3 is 17 amino acids long. Germline CDR1 reads LNHDA; CDR2 reads SQIVND (reference sequence). Unmatched junction bases numbered 7, after V lost 5 bases and J lost 0 bases. This clonotype was recorded a few times. V gene TRBV19 combines with J gene TRBJ2-6, with 7 nucleotides matching TRBD1. This clonotype originated in an elderly woman in good health. Sequences were obtained from blood. The CDR3 nucleotides are TGTGCCAGTAGTTCGACAGGGTATCACTCTGGGGCCAACGTCCTGACTTTC. Its translation is CASSSTGYHSGANVLTF.